These 5 T cell receptor beta chains were sequenced from one sample in a study of Graves' ophthalmopathy and Graves' hyperthyroidism. The sequenced template was RNA, covering the TCR beta CDR3 region. Following a first-round RT-PCR that used HTBI primers, a second-round multiplex PCR was carried out. TCRdb called the multiplex PCR reads again in MiXCR, with one record for every CDR3 protein. The sample yields 740,000 or so distinct CDR3 sequences, 40% seen once. What was sequenced was peripheral blood. The receptors were sampled from an adult man with Graves' ophthalmopathy.

This clonotype was seen repeatedly, ten times or more. The rearrangement uses TRBV29-1 and TRBJ2-2, with D maybe TRBD2 (5 bases). The CDR3 covers 14 residues. Trimming removed 3 bases at V and 6 bases at J, with 14 bases between. Germline V gene data show CDR1 as SQVTM and CDR2 as ANQGSEA. The CDR3 nucleotides are TGCAGCGTTGACGTATCCACGAGGGCCGGGGAGCTGTTTTTT. Translation gives CSVDVSTRAGELFF.

This clonotype was seen repeatedly, ten times or more. This rearrangement joins TRBV7-2 to TRBJ1-4; D is uncertain. CDR3 length: 14 amino acids. The V end lost 5 bases, the J end lost 7 bases, and 14 bases lay between the germline ends. Germline V gene lookup returns CDR1 SGHTA and CDR2 FQGNSA. The DNA for the CDR3 is TGTGCCAGCAGCGTCCCGGGGTTCAGTGAAAAACTGTTTTTT. As protein: CASSVPGFSEKLFF.

This clonotype was counted many times. This chain links TRBV24-1 with TRBJ1-5; a weak D match, TRBD1 (6 bases). The V gene's germline CDR1 is KGHDR and CDR2 SFDVKD. The CDR3 is made up of 16 amino acids. The V gene lost 11 bases and the J gene lost 3 bases, with 22 bases spanning the gap. CDR3 in DNA: TGTGCCAGCAGCCGTTCTTATGACAGGCCCAATCAGCCCCAGCATTTT. Amino acid sequence: CASSRSYDRPNQPQHF.

The table lists this clonotype with a few counts. The rearrangement uses TRBV7-3 and TRBJ2-7, with 7 bases matching TRBD2. Per germline, CDR1 SGHTA and CDR2 FQGTGA. The V and J ends lost 5 bases and 3 bases, in that order; junction bases with no gene match: 16. CDR3 length equals 17 residues. CDR3 in amino acids: CASSLRAGGAGVYEQYF. The CDR3 region has the DNA TGTGCCAGCAGCCTAAGGGCAGGCGGGGCGGGGGTCTACGAGCAGTACTTC.

As concerns this clonotype: A much more abundant neighbour one base away suggests this may be a read error. The V call is TRBV2, the J call TRBJ2-5, with TRBD2 matching over 13 bases. This CDR3 comprises 15 residues. The V gene's germline CDR1 is SNHLY and CDR2 FYNNEI. The CDR3 DNA sequence: TGTGCCAGCAGCCCGACTAGCGGGAGGCGAGAGACCCGGTACTTC. This sequence encodes CASSPTSGRRETRYF.